This TCR beta chain came from a study of shared T cell receptors in the human thymus. Clones were read by immunoSEQ multiplex PCR, and TCRdb kept only the in-frame ones, dropping some. The sample holds approximately 760,000 clones, 80% to 90% seen once. Concerning this clone itself: Compared with germline, one end of the junction differs, possibly owing to a read error.

The CDR3 is 16 residues long. Per germline, CDR1 MDHEN and CDR2 SYDVKM. The same data also went into a second study, on human thymus T cells. That work contributes: The sample donors, healthy Finnish infants, were having corrective surgery for congenital heart defects. Resections obtained during corrective heart surgery supplied the thymus tissue.

Sequenced sample: thymocytes. The sequence derives from a girl less than two years old with a congenital heart defect. The chain joins TRBV28 to TRBJ1-3; no clear D. CDR3 protein: CAISFFPWPLRNTIYF. CDR3 DNA: TGTGCCATCAGTTTCTTTCCGTGGCCGCTCCGAAACACCATATATTTT.